The 3 T cell receptor beta chains in this list originate from one sample, sequenced in a study of response to subunit inactivated influenza vaccine. MiXCR, applied by TCRdb to the RT-PCR reads, yields one record per CDR3 protein. The data show under 800,000 distinct CDR3 sequences, with around 14% seen just once and 5.5% to 7% held by the top ten. The specimen was PBMCs from blood, collected roughly 2 weeks before vaccination. The receptor set was obtained from a man aged 50 to 60 who received an inactivated influenza vaccine.

This clonotype has more than one count but fewer than ten. The chain combines TRBV29-1 with TRBJ1-5; 7 nucleotides agree with TRBD1. This CDR3 spans 14 amino acids. The V segment lost 7 bases and the J segment 0 bases; nucleotides outside the gene matches: 6. The germline V gene encodes CDR1 SQVTM and CDR2 ANQGSEA. This CDR3 is CSAATGNSNQPQHF. As DNA, the CDR3 is TGCAGCGCCGCGACAGGGAATAGCAATCAGCCCCAGCATTTT.

The chain joins TRBV27 to TRBJ2-7; 7 nucleotides match TRBD1. The CDR3 extends over 15 amino acids. The junction had 6 bases not matched to a gene; V was cut back by 1 base and J by 3 bases. Germline CDR1 is MNHEY and CDR2 is SMNVEV (reference sequence). CDR3 in amino acids: CASSLLAGGFYEQYF. CDR3 bases: TGTGCCAGCAGTTTATTGGCAGGGGGTTTCTACGAGCAGTACTTC.

This clonotype appeared a few times. The chain combines TRBV10-1 with TRBJ1-1, with a tentative D call TRBD1 (5 bases). This CDR3 has 14 residues. With 3 bases removed from V and 0 bases from J, the gap between germline ends came to 8 bases. From germline, CDR1 is WNHNN and CDR2 SYGVQD (reference sequence). For the CDR3, the DNA is TGCGCCAGCAGTGATGGGGCGGTGAACACTGAAGCTTTCTTT. Protein: CASSDGAVNTEAFF.